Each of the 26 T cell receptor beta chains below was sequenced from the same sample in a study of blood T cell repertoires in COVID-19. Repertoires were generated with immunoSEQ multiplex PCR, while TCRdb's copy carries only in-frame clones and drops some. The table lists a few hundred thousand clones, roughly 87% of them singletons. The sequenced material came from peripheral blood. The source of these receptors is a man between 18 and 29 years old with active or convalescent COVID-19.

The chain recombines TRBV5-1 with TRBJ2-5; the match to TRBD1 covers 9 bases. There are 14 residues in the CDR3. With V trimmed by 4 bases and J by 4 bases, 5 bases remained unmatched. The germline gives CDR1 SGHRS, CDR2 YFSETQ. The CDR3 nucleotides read TGCGCCAGCAGCCCGGGACAGGGCACAGAGACCCAGTACTTC. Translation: CASSPGQGTETQYF.

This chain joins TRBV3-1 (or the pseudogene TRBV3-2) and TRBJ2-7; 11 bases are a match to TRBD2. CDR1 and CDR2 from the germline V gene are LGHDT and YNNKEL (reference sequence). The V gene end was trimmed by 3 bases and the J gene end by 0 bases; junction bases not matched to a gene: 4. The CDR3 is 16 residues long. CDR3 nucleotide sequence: TGTGCCAGCAGCCATACGACTAGCGGGGACTCCTACGAGCAGTACTTC. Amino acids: CASSHTTSGDSYEQYF.

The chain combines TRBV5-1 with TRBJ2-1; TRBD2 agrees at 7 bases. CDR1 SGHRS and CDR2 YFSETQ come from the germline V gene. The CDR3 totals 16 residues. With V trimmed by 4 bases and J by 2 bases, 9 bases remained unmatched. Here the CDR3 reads CASSRSGLAAYNEQFF. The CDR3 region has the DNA TGCGCCAGCAGCCGCTCGGGCCTAGCGGCCTACAATGAGCAGTTCTTC.

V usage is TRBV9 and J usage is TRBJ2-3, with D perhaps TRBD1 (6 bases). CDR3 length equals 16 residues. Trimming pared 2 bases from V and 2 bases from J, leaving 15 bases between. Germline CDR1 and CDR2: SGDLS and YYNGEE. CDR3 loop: CASSVYQQGFTDTQYF. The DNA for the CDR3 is TGTGCCAGCAGCGTGTACCAACAGGGATTCACAGATACGCAGTATTTT.

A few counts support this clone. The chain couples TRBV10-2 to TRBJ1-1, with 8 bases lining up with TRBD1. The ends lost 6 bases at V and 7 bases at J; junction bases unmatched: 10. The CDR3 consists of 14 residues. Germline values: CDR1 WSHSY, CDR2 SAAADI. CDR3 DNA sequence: TGCGCCAGCAGGGAGGGACAGGAAGTCCGTGAAGCTTTCTTT. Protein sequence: CASREGQEVREAFF.

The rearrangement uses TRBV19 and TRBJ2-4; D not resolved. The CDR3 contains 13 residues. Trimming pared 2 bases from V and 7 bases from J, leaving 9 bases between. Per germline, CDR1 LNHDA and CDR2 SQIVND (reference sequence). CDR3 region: CASSINIRNIQYF. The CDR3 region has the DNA TGTGCCAGTAGTATAAATATTCGGAACATTCAGTACTTC.

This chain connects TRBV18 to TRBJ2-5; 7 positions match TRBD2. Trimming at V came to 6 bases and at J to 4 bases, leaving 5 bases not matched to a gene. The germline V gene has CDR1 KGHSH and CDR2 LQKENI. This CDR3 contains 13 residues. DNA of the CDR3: TGTGCCAGCTCTCGGACGGGGGGAGAGACCCAGTACTTC. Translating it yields CASSRTGGETQYF. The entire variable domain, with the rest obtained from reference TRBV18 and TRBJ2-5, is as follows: NAGVMQNPRHLVRRRGQEARLRCSPMKGHSHVYWYRQLPEEGLKFMVYLQKENIIDESGMPKERFSAEFPKEGPSILRIQQVVRGDSAAYFCASSRTGGETQYFGPGTRLLVL.

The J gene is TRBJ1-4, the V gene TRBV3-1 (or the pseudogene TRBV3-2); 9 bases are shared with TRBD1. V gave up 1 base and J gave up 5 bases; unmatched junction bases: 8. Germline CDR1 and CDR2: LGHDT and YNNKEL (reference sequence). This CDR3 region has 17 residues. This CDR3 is CASSQGKGQGWNEKLFF. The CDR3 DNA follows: TGTGCCAGCAGCCAAGGAAAGGGACAGGGTTGGAATGAAAAACTGTTTTTT.

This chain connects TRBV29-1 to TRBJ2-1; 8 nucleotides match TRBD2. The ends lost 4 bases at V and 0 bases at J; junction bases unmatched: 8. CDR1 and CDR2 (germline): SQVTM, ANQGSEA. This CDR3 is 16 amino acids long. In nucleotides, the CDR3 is TGCAGCGTTGCCGTTTACAGCGGGAGCTCCTACAATGAGCAGTTCTTC. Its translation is CSVAVYSGSSYNEQFF.

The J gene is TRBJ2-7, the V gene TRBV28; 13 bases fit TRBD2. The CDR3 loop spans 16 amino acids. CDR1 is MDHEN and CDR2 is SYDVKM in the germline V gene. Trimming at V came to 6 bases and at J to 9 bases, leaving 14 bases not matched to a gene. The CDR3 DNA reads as TGTGCCAGCAGCCTGGGACTAGCGGGAACCACTACGACGCAGTACTTC. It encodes CASSLGLAGTTTTQYF.

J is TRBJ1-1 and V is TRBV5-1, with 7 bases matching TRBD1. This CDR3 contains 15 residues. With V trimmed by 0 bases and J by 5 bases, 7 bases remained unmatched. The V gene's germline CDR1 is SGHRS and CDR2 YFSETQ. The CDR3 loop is CASSLAGQGGTEAFF. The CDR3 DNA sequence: TGCGCCAGCAGCTTGGCCGGGCAGGGGGGAACTGAAGCTTTCTTT.

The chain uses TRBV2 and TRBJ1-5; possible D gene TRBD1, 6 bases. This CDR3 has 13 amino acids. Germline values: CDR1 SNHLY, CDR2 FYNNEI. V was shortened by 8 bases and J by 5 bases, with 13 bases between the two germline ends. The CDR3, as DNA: TGTGCCAGCGACCAAGACAGGCATCAGCCCCAGCATTTT. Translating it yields CASDQDRHQPQHF.

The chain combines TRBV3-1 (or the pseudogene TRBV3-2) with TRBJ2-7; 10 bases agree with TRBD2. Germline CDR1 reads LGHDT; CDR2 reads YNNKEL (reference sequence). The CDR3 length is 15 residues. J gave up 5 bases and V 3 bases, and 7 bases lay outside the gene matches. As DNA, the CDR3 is TGTGCCAGCAGCCAGTCTAGCGGGAGAGGAGACGAGCAGTACTTC. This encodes CASSQSSGRGDEQYF.

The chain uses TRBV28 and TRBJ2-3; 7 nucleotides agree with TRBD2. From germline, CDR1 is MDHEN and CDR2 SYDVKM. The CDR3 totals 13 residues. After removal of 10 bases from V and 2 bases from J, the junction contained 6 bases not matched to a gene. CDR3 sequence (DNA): TGTGCCATGCAGCGGGGAAACACAGATACGCAGTATTTT. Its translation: CAMQRGNTDTQYF.

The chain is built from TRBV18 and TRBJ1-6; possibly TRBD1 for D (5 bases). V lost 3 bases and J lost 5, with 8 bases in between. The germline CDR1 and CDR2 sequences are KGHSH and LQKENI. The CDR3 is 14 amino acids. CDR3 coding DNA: TGTGCCAGCTCACCCACGACAGATAATTCACCCCTCCACTTT. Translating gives CASSPTTDNSPLHF.

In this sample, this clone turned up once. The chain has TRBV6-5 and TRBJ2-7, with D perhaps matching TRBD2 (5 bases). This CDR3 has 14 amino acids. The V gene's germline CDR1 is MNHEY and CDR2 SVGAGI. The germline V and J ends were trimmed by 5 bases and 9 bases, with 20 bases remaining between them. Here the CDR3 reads CASSLEGHRWGQYF. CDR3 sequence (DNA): TGTGCCAGCAGTCTCGAGGGCCACCGGTGGGGGCAGTACTTC.

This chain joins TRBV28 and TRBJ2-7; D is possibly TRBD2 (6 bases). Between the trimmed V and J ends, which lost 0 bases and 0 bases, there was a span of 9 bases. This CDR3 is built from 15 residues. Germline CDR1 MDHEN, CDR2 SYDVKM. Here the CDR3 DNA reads TGTGCCAGCAGTTTATGGGCGGACTACTCCTACGAGCAGTACTTC. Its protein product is CASSLWADYSYEQYF.

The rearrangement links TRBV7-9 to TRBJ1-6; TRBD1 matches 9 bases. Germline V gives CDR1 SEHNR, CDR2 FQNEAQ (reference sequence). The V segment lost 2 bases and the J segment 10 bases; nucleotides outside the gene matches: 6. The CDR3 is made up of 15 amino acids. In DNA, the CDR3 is TGTGCCAGCAGCTTAACCGGGACAGGGCAGTCACCCCTCCACTTT. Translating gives CASSLTGTGQSPLHF.

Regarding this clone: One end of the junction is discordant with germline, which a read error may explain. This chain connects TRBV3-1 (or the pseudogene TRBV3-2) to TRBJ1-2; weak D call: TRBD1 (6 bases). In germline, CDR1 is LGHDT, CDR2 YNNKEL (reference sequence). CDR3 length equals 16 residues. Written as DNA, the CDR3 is TGTGCCAGCAGCCATTTCCCCTCGGACAGAAACTCTGGCTACACCTTC. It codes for CASSHFPSDRNSGYTF.

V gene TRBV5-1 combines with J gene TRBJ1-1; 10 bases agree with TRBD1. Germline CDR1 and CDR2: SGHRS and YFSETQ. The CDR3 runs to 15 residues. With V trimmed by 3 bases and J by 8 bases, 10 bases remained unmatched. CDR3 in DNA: TGCGCCAGCAGCTCGGCCGGGACAGGGGAGGAAGAAGCTTTCTTT. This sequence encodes CASSSAGTGEEEAFF.

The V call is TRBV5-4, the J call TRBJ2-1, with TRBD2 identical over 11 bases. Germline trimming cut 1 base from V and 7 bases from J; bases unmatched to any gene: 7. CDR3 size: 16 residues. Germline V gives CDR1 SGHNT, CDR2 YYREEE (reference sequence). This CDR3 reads CASSLKSASGRNEQFF. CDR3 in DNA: TGTGCCAGCAGCTTGAAATCGGCTAGCGGGAGGAATGAGCAGTTCTTC. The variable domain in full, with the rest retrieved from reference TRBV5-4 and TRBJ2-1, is ETGVTQSPTHLIKTRGQQVTLRCSSQSGHNTVSWYQQALGQGPQFIFQYYREEENGRGNFPPRFSGLQFPNYSSELNVNALELDDSALYLCASSLKSASGRNEQFFGPGTRLTVL.

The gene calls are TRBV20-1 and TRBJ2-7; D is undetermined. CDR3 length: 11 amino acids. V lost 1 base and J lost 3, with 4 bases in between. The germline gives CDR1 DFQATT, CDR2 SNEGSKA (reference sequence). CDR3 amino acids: CSARAHYEQYF. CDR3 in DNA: TGCAGTGCTAGAGCCCACTACGAGCAGTACTTC.

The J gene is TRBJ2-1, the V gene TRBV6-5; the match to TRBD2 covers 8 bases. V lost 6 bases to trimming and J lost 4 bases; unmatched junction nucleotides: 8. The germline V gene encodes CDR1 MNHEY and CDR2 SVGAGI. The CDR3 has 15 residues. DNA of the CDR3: TGTGCCAGCAGCTTGTTAGCGGGGCCATACAATGAGCAGTTCTTC. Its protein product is CASSLLAGPYNEQFF.

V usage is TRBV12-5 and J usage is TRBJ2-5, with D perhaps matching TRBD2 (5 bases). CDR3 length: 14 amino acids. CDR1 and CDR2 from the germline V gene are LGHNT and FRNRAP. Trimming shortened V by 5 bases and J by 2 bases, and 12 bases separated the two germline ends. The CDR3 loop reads CASGVSSGQETQYF. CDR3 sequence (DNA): TGTGCTAGTGGTGTTTCTTCGGGGCAAGAGACCCAGTACTTC.

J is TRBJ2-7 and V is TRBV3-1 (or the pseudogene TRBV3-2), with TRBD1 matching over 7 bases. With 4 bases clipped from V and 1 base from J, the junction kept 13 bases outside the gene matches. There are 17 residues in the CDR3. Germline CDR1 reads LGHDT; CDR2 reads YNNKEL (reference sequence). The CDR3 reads CASSPRTGLVKSYEQYF. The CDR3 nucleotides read TGTGCCAGCAGCCCGCGGACAGGCCTGGTTAAATCCTACGAGCAGTACTTC.

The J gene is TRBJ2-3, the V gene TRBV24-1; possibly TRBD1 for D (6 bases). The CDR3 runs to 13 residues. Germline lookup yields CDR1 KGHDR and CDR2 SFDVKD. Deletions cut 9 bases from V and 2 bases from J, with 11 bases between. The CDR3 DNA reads TGTGCCACCCAGGGGTTGGACACAGATACGCAGTATTTT. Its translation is CATQGLDTDTQYF.